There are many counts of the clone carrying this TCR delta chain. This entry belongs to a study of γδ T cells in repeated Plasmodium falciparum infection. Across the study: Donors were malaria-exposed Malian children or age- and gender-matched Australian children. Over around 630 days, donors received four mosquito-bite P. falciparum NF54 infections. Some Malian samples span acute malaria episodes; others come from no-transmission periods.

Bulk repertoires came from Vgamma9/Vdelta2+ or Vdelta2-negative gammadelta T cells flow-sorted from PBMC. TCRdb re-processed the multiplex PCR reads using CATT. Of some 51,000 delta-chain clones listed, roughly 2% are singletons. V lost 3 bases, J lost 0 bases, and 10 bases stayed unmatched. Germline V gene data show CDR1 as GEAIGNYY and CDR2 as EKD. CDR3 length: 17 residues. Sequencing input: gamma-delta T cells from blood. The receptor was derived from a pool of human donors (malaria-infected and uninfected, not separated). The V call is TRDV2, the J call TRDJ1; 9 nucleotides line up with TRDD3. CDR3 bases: TGTGCCTGTGACCCCCTTGGACTGGGGGAAAACACCGATAAACTCATCTTT. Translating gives CACDPLGLGENTDKLIF.